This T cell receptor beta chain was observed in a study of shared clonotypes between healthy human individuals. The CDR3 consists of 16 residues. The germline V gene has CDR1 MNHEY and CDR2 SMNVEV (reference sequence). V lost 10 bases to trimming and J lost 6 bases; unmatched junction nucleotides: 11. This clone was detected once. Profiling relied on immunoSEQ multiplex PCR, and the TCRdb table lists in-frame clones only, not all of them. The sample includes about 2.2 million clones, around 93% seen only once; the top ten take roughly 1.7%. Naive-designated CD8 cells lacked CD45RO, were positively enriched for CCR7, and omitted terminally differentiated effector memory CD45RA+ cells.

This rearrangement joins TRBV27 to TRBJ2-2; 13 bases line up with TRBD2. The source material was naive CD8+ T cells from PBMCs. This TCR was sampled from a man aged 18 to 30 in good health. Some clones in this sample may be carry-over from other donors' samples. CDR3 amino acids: CATSPWTSGSAGELFF. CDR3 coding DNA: TGTGCCACCTCCCCGTGGACTAGCGGGAGTGCCGGGGAGCTGTTTTTT.